This entry lists 16 T cell receptor beta chains sequenced from one sample in a study of blood T cell repertoires in COVID-19. Method: immunoSEQ multiplex PCR; TCRdb's copy keeps in-frame clones and lacks some. The table records roughly 56,000 clones, almost 90% of them present only once. Sequenced sample: peripheral blood. The receptor set was obtained from a man aged 60-69 years with active COVID-19.

The chain carries TRBV10-2 and TRBJ1-4, with D tentatively TRBD1 (6 bases). Germline CDR1 is WSHSY and CDR2 is SAAADI. This CDR3 is 13 amino acids long. V was cut by 6 bases and J by 10 bases, with 15 bases left in between. CDR3 in DNA: TGCGCCAGCAGAAGTCCAGGGGACGGAAAACTGTTTTTT. It is translated as CASRSPGDGKLFF.

This clone appeared a few times. This chain joins TRBV27 and TRBJ2-7; TRBD2 aligns across 8 bases. Germline trimming cut 6 bases from V and 2 bases from J; bases unmatched to any gene: 12. The germline CDR1 and CDR2 sequences are MNHEY and SMNVEV (reference sequence). This CDR3 comprises 16 residues. The CDR3 coding sequence is TGTGCCAGCAGCCTTAAAACCGGGACTAGAGCCTACGAGCAGTACTTC. Translation: CASSLKTGTRAYEQYF.

The J gene is TRBJ2-3, the V gene TRBV6-1, with D perhaps TRBD2 (7 bases). Trimming stripped 2 bases from V and 5 bases from J, with 17 bases between. From germline, CDR1 is MNHNS and CDR2 SASEGT. The CDR3 loop spans 16 amino acids. CDR3 in DNA: TGTGCCAGCAGTGAAACGAGGGGGGGGGCTGGAGATACGCAGTATTTT. This gives the protein CASSETRGGAGDTQYF.

The CDR3 loop is CASAAASYEQYF. The DNA of the CDR3 is TGTGCCAGCGCAGCGGCCTCCTACGAGCAGTACTTC. The rearrangement uses TRBV5-5 and TRBJ2-7; D possibly corresponds to TRBD2 (5 bases). Trimming removed 7 bases from V and 0 bases from J, with 8 bases in between. The V gene's germline CDR1 is SGHKS and CDR2 YYEKEE (reference sequence). The CDR3 runs to 12 residues.

The chain links TRBV27 to TRBJ2-2; a possible D gene is TRBD2 (7 bases). There are 17 residues in the CDR3. Trimming shortened V by 2 bases and J by 7 bases, and 20 bases separated the two germline ends. The germline gives CDR1 MNHEY, CDR2 SMNVEV (reference sequence). The CDR3 sequence: CASSLSWGGRKGGELFF. The CDR3 DNA sequence: TGTGCCAGCAGTTTAAGCTGGGGGGGGCGGAAAGGCGGGGAGCTGTTTTTT.

V usage is TRBV3-1 (or the pseudogene TRBV3-2) and J usage is TRBJ2-7; tentatively, D is TRBD2 (7 bases). The CDR3 totals 14 residues. Germline V lookup: CDR1 LGHDT, CDR2 YNNKEL (reference sequence). Trimming removed 2 bases from V and 6 bases from J, with 14 bases in between. CDR3 nucleotides: TGTGCCAGCAGCCAAAAGGGGGGGACTGCCGAGCAGTACTTC. Its protein product is CASSQKGGTAEQYF.

This rearrangement joins TRBV6-1 to TRBJ2-2; TRBD2 aligns across 10 bases. The CDR3 extends over 18 amino acids. V was pared by 2 bases and J by 7 bases, with 13 bases of the junction left unmatched. Germline V gene sequence: CDR1 MNHNS, CDR2 SASEGT. The CDR3 bases are TGTGCCAGCAGTGAAACCCGACTAGCGGGTATTAAGGTCGGGGAGCTGTTTTTT. Translated, it gives CASSETRLAGIKVGELFF.

This chain uses TRBV3-1 (or the pseudogene TRBV3-2) with TRBJ2-5, with a weak D call TRBD1 (6 bases). The V end was cut by 1 base, the J end by 9 bases, with 12 bases between. This CDR3 contains 13 residues. Germline CDR1 is LGHDT and CDR2 is YNNKEL (reference sequence). CDR3 coding DNA: TGTGCCAGCAGCCAAGTTGTCAAGGGGGCCCAGTACTTC. As protein: CASSQVVKGAQYF.

This rearrangement joins TRBV4-3 to TRBJ2-7; 8 bases fit TRBD1. CDR1 LGHNA and CDR2 YSLEER come from the germline V gene. The CDR3 extends over 16 amino acids. V was clipped by 1 base and J by 5 bases; unmatched bases: 10. CDR3: CASSQVNAGRGHEQYF. The CDR3 bases are TGCGCCAGCAGCCAAGTAAACGCCGGCAGGGGGCACGAGCAGTACTTC.

V gene TRBV6-5 combines with J gene TRBJ2-7; 13 bases are a match to TRBD2. Germline V lookup: CDR1 MNHEY, CDR2 SVGAGI. CDR3 length: 15 residues. J gave up 5 bases and V 4 bases, and 5 bases lay outside the gene matches. CDR3 protein: CASSSLAGGRNEQYF. The CDR3 nucleotides are TGTGCCAGCAGTTCACTAGCGGGGGGGCGCAACGAGCAGTACTTC.

The chain links TRBV5-1 to TRBJ2-5, with 7 nucleotides matching TRBD2. The length of the CDR3 is 12 residues. The V segment lost 5 bases and the J segment 8 bases; nucleotides outside the gene matches: 6. Germline loops: CDR1 SGHRS, CDR2 YFSETQ. The CDR3 DNA follows: TGCGCCAGCAGTAGCGGGTGGGATACCCAGTACTTC. Its translation is CASSSGWDTQYF.

V gene TRBV7-2 combines with J gene TRBJ1-2; 11 bases agree with TRBD1. With V trimmed by 4 bases and J by 8 bases, 6 bases remained unmatched. There are 14 residues in the CDR3. Germline loops: CDR1 SGHTA, CDR2 FQGNSA. CDR3 bases: TGTGCCAGCAGCTGGACAGGGGGCGATAACGGCTACACCTTC. It encodes CASSWTGGDNGYTF.

The chain couples TRBV2 to TRBJ2-7; 7 positions match TRBD2. In germline, CDR1 is SNHLY, CDR2 FYNNEI. The CDR3 runs to 13 residues. With V trimmed by 4 bases and J by 2 bases, 2 bases remained unmatched. CDR3 residues: CASSAGTTYEQYF. The CDR3 region has the DNA TGTGCCAGCAGTGCCGGGACTACCTACGAGCAGTACTTC.

This clone occurred once. The J gene is TRBJ1-1, the V gene TRBV3-1 (or the pseudogene TRBV3-2), with no clear D. This CDR3 spans 15 amino acids. Germline V CDR1 and CDR2: LGHDT, YNNKEL (reference sequence). The V end lost 1 base, the J end lost 2 bases, and 11 bases lay between the germline ends. The CDR3 loop reads CASSQALQKNTEAFF. The CDR3 coding sequence is TGTGCCAGCAGCCAAGCCCTTCAGAAAAACACTGAAGCTTTCTTT.

The genes are TRBV4-2 and TRBJ2-1, with 11 positions matching TRBD1. V lost 3 bases and J lost 5; bases outside the gene matches: 3. The CDR3 sequence is 15 residues long. From germline, CDR1 is LGHNA and CDR2 YNFKEQ. CDR3 sequence: CASSQGQGGHNEQFF. The CDR3 DNA reads as TGTGCCAGCAGCCAGGGACAGGGGGGGCACAATGAGCAGTTCTTC.

V gene TRBV9 combines with J gene TRBJ2-1; 7 nucleotides align to TRBD2. Unmatched junction bases numbered 5, after V lost 0 bases and J lost 8 bases. This CDR3 is 14 amino acids long. Germline lookup yields CDR1 SGDLS and CDR2 YYNGEE. The chain's CDR3 is CASSVVGRNDEQFF. DNA for the CDR3: TGTGCCAGCAGCGTAGTCGGGAGGAATGATGAGCAGTTCTTC.